The rows below give T cell receptor beta chains drawn from one sample of a study of T-cell reconstitution after alpha-beta-depleted transplantation in children. TCRdb itself ran the PCR reads through MiXCR, one entry per CDR3 protein. The sample lists fewer than 20,000 distinct CDR3 sequences; 4.5% to 5.5% were seen once. The sequenced sample was PBMCs, obtained before TCRalphabeta/CD19-depleted stem cell transplant. Every receptor here comes from a boy younger than 18 with acute lymphoblastic leukemia, due to receive a stem cell transplant. The CDR3 runs from the conserved cysteine through the conserved F or W. D genes are given only for firm matches. Size is omitted from some rows. Given values are once, few, many or a class for expanded clones.

TRBD1 | many | TRBJ1-2 | TRBV5-1 | TGCGCCAGCAGCCCCCGGACAGGGGACCCGGATGGCTACACCTTC | CASSPRTGDPDGYTF
TRBD2 | many | TRBJ2-3 | TRBV12-3/TRBV12-4 | TGTGCCAGCAGGCCGACTAGCGGAGCGTATACGCAGTATTTT | CASRPTSGAYTQYF
- | many | TRBJ2-7 | TRBV18 | TGTGCCAGCTCACCGAGTTACAGCCTAGGCCCATACGAGCAGTACTTC | CASSPSYSLGPYEQYF
- | many | TRBJ2-7 | TRBV15 | TGTGCCACCAGCAGGGAAAGACAGAGAGCAACCTCCGGACGGAACGAGCAGTACTTC | CATSRERQRATSGRNEQYF
- | many | TRBJ2-3 | TRBV10-1 | TGCGCCAGCAGTGGGGTAGACAGGCCAGATACGCAGTATTTT | CASSGVDRPDTQYF
TRBD1 | many | TRBJ1-1 | TRBV18 | TGTGCCAGCTCAGCCCCGACAGGGATCGCTGAAGCTTTCTTT | CASSAPTGIAEAFF
TRBD1 | many | TRBJ1-2 | TRBV19 | TGTGCCAGTACCACCACCAGATCAAACAGGGGGGGGAACTATGGCTACACCTTC | CASTTTRSNRGGNYGYTF
- | many | TRBJ2-3 | TRBV7-9 | TGTGCCAGCAGCTCGCCTCTCGGGGCCACAGATACGCAGTATTTT | CASSSPLGATDTQYF
- | many | TRBJ1-1 | TRBV12-3/TRBV12-4 | TGTGCCAGCAGTTTGGCGTCCGAAGCTTTCTTT | CASSLASEAFF
TRBD1 | many | TRBJ2-2 | TRBV2 | TGTGCCAGCAGTGCGACCGGGACAGGGGGTTTCGGGGAGCTGTTTTTT | CASSATGTGGFGELFF
- | many | TRBJ1-4 | TRBV7-9 | TGTGCCAGCAGCCCTAGAACTAATGAAAAACTGTTTTTT | CASSPRTNEKLFF
- | many | TRBJ1-5 | TRBV7-2 | TGTGCCAGCAGCTACAATCCGGGGATCGGTCAGCCCCAGCATTTT | CASSYNPGIGQPQHF
- | many | TRBJ2-1 | TRBV6-2/TRBV6-3 | TGTGCCAGCAGTTACGGGCAGGGCTCCTACAATGAGCAGTTCTTC | CASSYGQGSYNEQFF
- | many | TRBJ1-2 | TRBV12-3/TRBV12-4 | TGTGCCAGCAGTTTAAGGGTAGGCAGCCCTAACTATGGCTACACCTTC | CASSLRVGSPNYGYTF
- | many | TRBJ1-2 | TRBV5-6 | TGTGCCAGCAGCTTGCAGGGAACTAACTATGGCTACACCTTC | CASSLQGTNYGYTF
TRBD1 | many | TRBJ2-1 | TRBV11-3 | TGTGCCAGCAGCTCCACATCACAGGGGTCTGAGCAGTTCTTC | CASSSTSQGSEQFF
TRBD1 | few | TRBJ1-1 | TRBV19 | TGTGCCAGCGCCCTACAGGGGGCAGGGAACACTGAAGCTTTCTTT | CASALQGAGNTEAFF
- | many | TRBJ1-1 | TRBV12-3/TRBV12-4 | TGTGCCAGCAGTCCTCGAGGGAGTCGAACTGAAGCTTTCTTT | CASSPRGSRTEAFF
- | many | TRBJ1-4 | TRBV2 | TGTGCCAGCAGTGAAGCGGGTCTATCTAATGAAAAACTGTTTTTT | CASSEAGLSNEKLFF
TRBD2 | medium-sized | TRBJ2-7 | TRBV20-1 | TGCAGTGCGCTGCGGGTAGCGGGAGTCTACGAGCAGTACTTC | CSALRVAGVYEQYF
- | many | TRBJ2-7 | TRBV9 | TGTGCCAGCAGCGGGGCGGATCCCTCCTACGAGCAGTACTTC | CASSGADPSYEQYF
- | - | TRBJ2-1 | TRBV3-2 | TGTGCCAGCACCACGCACGGCCCTAGCTACAATGAGCAGTTCTTC | CASTTHGPSYNEQFF
- | many | TRBJ2-5 | TRBV3-2 | TGTGCCAGCAGCCAAGGTTATGCGGTGCAAGAGACCCAGTACTTC | CASSQGYAVQETQYF